One and the same sample provided the 2 T cell receptor beta chains below, sequenced in a study of blood T cell repertoires in COVID-19. Method: immunoSEQ multiplex PCR; TCRdb's copy keeps in-frame clones and lacks some. The table lists over 50,000 clones, 70% to 90% of them singletons. Input material: peripheral blood. The receptor set was obtained from a man in his fifties or sixties with active COVID-19.

The chain couples TRBV4-3 to TRBJ1-2; possibly TRBD1 for D (6 bases). The ends were cut back, 4 bases at V and 3 bases at J, with 18 bases in the middle. Germline CDR1 and CDR2: LGHNA and YSLEER. This CDR3 contains 16 residues. The CDR3 spells CASSPHGQLIHYGYTF. CDR3 DNA: TGCGCCAGCAGCCCTCATGGACAGCTCATTCACTATGGCTACACCTTC.

V gene TRBV25-1 combines with J gene TRBJ2-1, with 7 bases aligning to TRBD2. Trimming cost V 1 base and J 4 bases; bases outside gene matches: 1. CDR1 MGHDK and CDR2 SYGVNS come from the germline V gene. There are 14 residues in the CDR3. CDR3 residues: CASSESGGYNEQFF. CDR3 DNA sequence: TGTGCCAGCAGTGAATCGGGGGGATACAATGAGCAGTTCTTC.